This T cell receptor (beta chain) was recovered during a study of T cells after yellow fever vaccination (dated 2019 in TCRdb). Notes on the research overall: The SMART-Seq v4 Ultra Low Input RNA kit was used to prepare libraries from fractions with low cell numbers. To track T-cell clones before and after primary and booster YFV17D yellow fever vaccination, bulk TCR alpha and beta repertoires were sequenced longitudinally. Two healthy male donors, one aged 18 to 30 and one aged 30 to 40 years, made up the cohort. Bulk PBMC replicates and cell subsets were isolated from blood drawn at multiple timepoints before and after both primary and secondary immunization.

TCR cDNA was made using 5'RACE template switching, a step that added a universal primer site and unique molecular identifiers. cDNA synthesis was primed from both the TCR alpha and TCR beta constant segments. Two PCR steps were used to amplify libraries, with sample barcodes and sequencing adapters being added in the second step. Sequencing of libraries was done on Illumina HiSeq 2500 (2x100 bp) or NovaSeq (2x150 bp). As for the original processing: Demultiplexing of reads and collapsing into UMI consensus sequences were performed with MIGEC, and V(D)J alignment was carried out with MiXCR. Vaccine-responding clonotypes were defined with edgeR using replicate PBMC samples, requiring FDR below 0.01 and a log2 fold change above 5 up to day 15. Each bulk clonotype was labeled CD4 or CD8 based on which sequenced repertoire, CD4 or CD8, contained the clonotype at higher abundance. The raw public data were reprocessed by TCRdb itself: fastp quality trimming at Q25, MiXCR clonotype calling, in-frame beta chains only. Each entry merges the rows of one CDR3 protein and shows their most common DNA and genes. The V and J calls follow TCRdb's processing rather than the paper's. The sample table records 500,000 to 650,000 distinct CDR3 sequences; roughly 12% of these occur just once. The ten largest clones capture 15% of the sample.

Read against the paper, the sample's treatment or condition label means: live attenuated yellow fever vaccine strain. At every blood-draw timepoint, two biological replicates of bulk PBMCs were collected. A standard Ficoll-Paque protocol was used to isolate PBMCs from peripheral blood. RNA was extracted with TriZol from bulk PBMCs, CD4 and CD8 fractions, and dextramer-positive and dextramer-negative fractions. In this sample, this clonotype turned up a few times. Its antigen is currently not known. No base quality values were provided; no much bigger clone lies one nucleotide off. General findings and caveats noted by the study authors: Computational filtering was needed because FACS-sorted repertoires could contain abundant contaminating clonotypes from the bulk population. The study included only two donors, which limits how far the findings can be generalized. After the booster, most of the clones that had expanded following primary vaccination were detected again (almost 98% of CD4 and 80% to 90% of CD8), which suggests that memory was broadly maintained. A small fraction of clonotypes appeared in both the CD4 and CD8 compartments, likely as a result of convergent recombination. Compared with the primary T-cell response, the secondary T-cell response was faster but weaker, reaching its peak on day 5 rather than on day 15.

Looking up the germline V gene (reference sequence) yields CDR1 DFQATT and CDR2 SNEGSKA. Trimming takes 5 bases off V and 3 bases off J; junction bases not matched to a gene: 7. The CDR3 sequence holds 15 residues, the cysteine and phenylalanine included. Only CDR3 DNA remains: 45 bases, in frame from the first base. The sample consisted of PBMCs, taken on the day of the yellow fever booster vaccination. This TCR came from a man aged 30 to 45 who received the YFV17D yellow fever vaccine. Recombination connected TRBV20-1 to TRBJ2-2; TRBD1 agrees with 9 junctional bases. This receptor has the CDR3 CSADTGTGYTGELFF. Read as DNA, the sequence is TGCAGTGCTGACACCGGGACAGGGTACACCGGGGAGCTGTTTTTT.